One sample yielded the 10 T cell receptor beta chains listed below, sequenced in a study of human T cells and chemical hapten exposure. TCRdb analysed the RACE reads with MiXCR anew, one entry per CDR3 protein. The sample contains over 85,000 distinct CDR3 sequences, less than 14% of which appear only once. Time point in this sample: pre-sensitization, week 0. Sample treatment: therapeutic diphenylcyclopropenone sensitization with weekly scalp DPC. Sequencing was performed on whole blood, taken in connection with sensitization to the hapten diphenylcyclopropenone (DPC). These receptors all stem from a woman between 55 and 75 years old with alopecia areata. Some clones in this sample may be carry-over from other donors' samples.

In its sample, this clonotype was seen many times. The chain joins TRBV7-3 to TRBJ1-2; D gene unclear. V dropped 5 bases and J dropped 14 bases, with 21 bases sitting between them. Germline CDR1 reads SGHTA; CDR2 reads FQGTGA. This CDR3 contains 13 residues. The CDR3, as DNA: TGTGCCAGCAGCAAAACCGGGCCCGCTAATGTAACCTTC. It specifies CASSKTGPANVTF.

This clonotype showed up just a few times. This chain links TRBV5-1 with TRBJ1-1, with D maybe TRBD1 (5 bases). The CDR3 contains 15 residues. The germline V gene encodes CDR1 SGHRS and CDR2 YFSETQ. The V end lost 5 bases, the J end lost 3 bases, and 17 bases lay between the germline ends. CDR3 nucleotide sequence: TGCGCCAGCAGGCTGGCACCGGGGGGAGACACTGAAGCTTTCTTT. The encoded protein is CASRLAPGGDTEAFF.

The table lists this clonotype with a few counts. The rearrangement uses TRBV5-1 and TRBJ2-3; 13 positions match TRBD2. CDR3 length equals 16 residues. The V segment lost 4 bases and the J segment 1 base; nucleotides outside the gene matches: 3. CDR1 SGHRS and CDR2 YFSETQ come from the germline V gene. CDR3 nucleotides: TGCGCCAGCAGCCAAGGGACTAGCGGGGGCACAGATACGCAGTATTTT. Amino acid sequence: CASSQGTSGGTDTQYF.

This clonotype was seen at least ten times. The V gene is TRBV20-1, the J gene TRBJ1-6, with TRBD1 identical over 9 bases. CDR3 length: 15 residues. Germline trimming cut 0 bases from V and 7 bases from J; bases unmatched to any gene: 4. Germline V CDR1 and CDR2: DFQATT, SNEGSKA (reference sequence). CDR3: CSARDRGQGNSPLHF. DNA of the CDR3: TGCAGTGCTAGAGATCGGGGACAGGGAAATTCACCCCTCCACTTT.

The table lists this clonotype with many counts. The CDR3 loop is CASSPFGNTIYF. CDR3 DNA: TGTGCCAGCAGCCCCTTTGGAAACACCATATATTTT. The rearrangement joins TRBV11-2 to TRBJ1-3; no definite D call. V shed 5 bases and J shed 3 bases, with 5 bases lying between them. CDR3 size: 12 residues. Germline V gene lookup returns CDR1 SGHAT and CDR2 FQNNGV. Full variable domain (outside the CDR3, taken from reference TRBV11-2 and TRBJ1-3): EAGVAQSPRYKIIEKRQSVAFWCNPISGHATLYWYQQILGQGPKLLIQFQNNGVVDDSQLPKDRFSAERLKGVDSTLKIQPAKLEDSAVYLCASSPFGNTIYFGEGSWLTVV.

In this sample, this clonotype turned up many times. This chain links TRBV19 with TRBJ1-2; the D gene is possibly TRBD1 (5 bases). Trimming pared 5 bases from V and 1 base from J, leaving 11 bases between. The CDR3 length is 14 residues. From germline, CDR1 is LNHDA and CDR2 SQIVND (reference sequence). The CDR3 DNA reads as TGTGCCAGTAGTGTAACAGGCGTTAACTATGGCTACACCTTC. As protein: CASSVTGVNYGYTF.

This clonotype has a count of ten or more. The chain employs TRBV21-1 and TRBJ1-6; the D segment call TRBD1 is taken from the table without a DNA check. TRBV21-1 is recorded as a pseudogene. The CDR3 runs to 14 residues. CDR3 in amino acids: CASNKGQGISPLHF. The CDR3 DNA reads TGTGCCAGCAACAAGGGACAGGGGATTTCACCCCTCCACTTT.

This clonotype was recorded a few times. This rearrangement joins TRBV6-1 to TRBJ1-1; D is possibly TRBD1 (5 bases). Per germline, CDR1 MNHNS and CDR2 SASEGT. This CDR3 spans 10 amino acids. The chain's CDR3 is CVTWGIEAFF. As DNA, the CDR3 is TGTGTCACCTGGGGGATTGAAGCTTTCTTT.

This clonotype was counted many times. The genes are TRBV20-1 and TRBJ1-1; D remains unclear. V was pared by 4 bases and J by 2 bases, with 20 bases between. Germline V gene sequence: CDR1 DFQATT, CDR2 SNEGSKA (reference sequence). CDR3 length: 16 residues. CDR3 sequence (DNA): TGCAGTGCTAAGGCAGCTGCGGGAAGGACTAACACTGAAGCTTTCTTT. Translation: CSAKAAAGRTNTEAFF.

This clonotype appeared many times. The chain uses TRBV5-1 and TRBJ1-1; D is uncertain. Germline V gene lookup returns CDR1 SGHRS and CDR2 YFSETQ. The CDR3 covers 14 residues. V lost 4 bases and J lost 0, with 10 bases in between. The DNA of the CDR3 is TGCGCCAGCAGCCCGGGCAGGCTGAACACTGAAGCTTTCTTT. As protein: CASSPGRLNTEAFF.